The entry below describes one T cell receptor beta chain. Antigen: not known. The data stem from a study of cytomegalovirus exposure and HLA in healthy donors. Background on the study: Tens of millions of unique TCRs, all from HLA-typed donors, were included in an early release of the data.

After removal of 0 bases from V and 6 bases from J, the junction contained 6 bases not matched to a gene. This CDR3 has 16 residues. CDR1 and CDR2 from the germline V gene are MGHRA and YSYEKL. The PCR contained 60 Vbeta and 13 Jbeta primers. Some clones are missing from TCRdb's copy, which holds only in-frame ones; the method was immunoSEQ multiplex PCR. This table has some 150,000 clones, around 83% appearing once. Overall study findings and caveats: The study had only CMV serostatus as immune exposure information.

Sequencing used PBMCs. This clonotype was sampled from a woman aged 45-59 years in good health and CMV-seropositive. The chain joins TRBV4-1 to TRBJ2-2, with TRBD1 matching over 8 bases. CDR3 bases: TGCGCCAGCAGCCAAGATCCGACAGGGGCGGCCGGGGAGCTGTTTTTT. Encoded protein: CASSQDPTGAAGELFF.